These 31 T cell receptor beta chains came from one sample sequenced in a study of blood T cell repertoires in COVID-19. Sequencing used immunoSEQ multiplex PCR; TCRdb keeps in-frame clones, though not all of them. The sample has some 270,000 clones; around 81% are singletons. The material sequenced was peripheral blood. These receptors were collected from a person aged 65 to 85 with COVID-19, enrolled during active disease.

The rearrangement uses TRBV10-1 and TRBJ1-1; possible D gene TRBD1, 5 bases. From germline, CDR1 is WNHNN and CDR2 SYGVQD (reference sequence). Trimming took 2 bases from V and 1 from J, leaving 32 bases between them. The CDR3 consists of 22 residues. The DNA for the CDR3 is TGCGCCAGCAGTGAGCCCCGAATCATAATGGGGGAGGGCCGAAATACGAACACTGAAGCTTTCTTT. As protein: CASSEPRIIMGEGRNTNTEAFF.

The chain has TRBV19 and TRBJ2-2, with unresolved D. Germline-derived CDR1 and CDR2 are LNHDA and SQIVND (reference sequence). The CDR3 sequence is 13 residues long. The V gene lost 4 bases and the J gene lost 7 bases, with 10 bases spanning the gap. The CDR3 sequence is CASSTLGGGELFF. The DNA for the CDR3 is TGTGCCAGTAGTACGCTAGGTGGCGGGGAGCTGTTTTTT.

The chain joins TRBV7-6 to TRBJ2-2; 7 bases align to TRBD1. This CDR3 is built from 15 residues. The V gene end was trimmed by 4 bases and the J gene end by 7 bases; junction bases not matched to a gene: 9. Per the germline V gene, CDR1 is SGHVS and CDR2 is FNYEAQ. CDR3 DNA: TGTGCCAGCAGCTACCTCGGACAGGCGGTCGGGGAGCTGTTTTTT. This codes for CASSYLGQAVGELFF.

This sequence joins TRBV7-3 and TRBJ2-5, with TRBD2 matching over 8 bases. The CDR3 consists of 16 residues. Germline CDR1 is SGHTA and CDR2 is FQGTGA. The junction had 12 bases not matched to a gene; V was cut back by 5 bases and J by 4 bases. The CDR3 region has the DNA TGTGCCAGCAGCCCCTCGGGGGGGGACTGGGGAGAGACCCAGTACTTC. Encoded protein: CASSPSGGDWGETQYF. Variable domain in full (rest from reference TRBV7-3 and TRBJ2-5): GAGVSQTPSNKVTEKGKYVELRCDPISGHTALYWYRQSLGQGPEFLIYFQGTGAADDSGLPNDRFFAVRPEGSVSTLKIQRTERGDSAVYLCASSPSGGDWGETQYFGPGTRLLVL.

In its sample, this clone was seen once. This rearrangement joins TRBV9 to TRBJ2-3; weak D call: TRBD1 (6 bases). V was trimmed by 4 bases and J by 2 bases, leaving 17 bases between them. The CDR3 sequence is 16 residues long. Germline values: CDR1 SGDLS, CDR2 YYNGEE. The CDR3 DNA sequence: TGTGCCAGCAGCACCGGAACAGGGTTTGACACAGATACGCAGTATTTT. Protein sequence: CASSTGTGFDTDTQYF.

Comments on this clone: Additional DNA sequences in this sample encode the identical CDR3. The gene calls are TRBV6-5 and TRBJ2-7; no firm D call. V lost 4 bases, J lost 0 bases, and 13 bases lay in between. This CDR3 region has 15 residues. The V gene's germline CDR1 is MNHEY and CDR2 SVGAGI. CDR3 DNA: TGTGCCAGCAGTTCCGAATATAGGAGCTCCTACGAGCAGTACTTC. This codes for CASSSEYRSSYEQYF.

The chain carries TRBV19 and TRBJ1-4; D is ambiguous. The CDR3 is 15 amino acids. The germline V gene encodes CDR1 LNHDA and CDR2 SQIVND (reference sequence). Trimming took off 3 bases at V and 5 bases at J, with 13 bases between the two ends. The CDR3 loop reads CASSMIAGENEKLFF. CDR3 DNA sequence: TGTGCCAGTAGTATGATAGCCGGGGAGAATGAAAAACTGTTTTTT. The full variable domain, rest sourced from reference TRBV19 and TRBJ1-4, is DGGITQSPKYLFRKEGQNVTLSCEQNLNHDAMYWYRQDPGQGLRLIYYSQIVNDFQKGDIAEGYSVSREKKESFPLTVTSAQKNPTAFYLCASSMIAGENEKLFFGSGTQLSVL.

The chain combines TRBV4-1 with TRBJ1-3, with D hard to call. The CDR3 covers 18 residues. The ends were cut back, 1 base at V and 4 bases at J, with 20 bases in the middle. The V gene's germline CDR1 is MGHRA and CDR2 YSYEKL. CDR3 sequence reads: CASSQVFLVSLLGNTIYF. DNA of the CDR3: TGCGCCAGCAGCCAAGTTTTTCTGGTTTCGCTATTAGGAAACACCATATATTTT.

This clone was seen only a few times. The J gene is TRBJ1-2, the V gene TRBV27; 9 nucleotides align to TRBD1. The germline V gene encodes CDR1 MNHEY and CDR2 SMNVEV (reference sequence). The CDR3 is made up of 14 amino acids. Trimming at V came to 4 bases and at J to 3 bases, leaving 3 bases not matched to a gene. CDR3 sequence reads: CASSSRQGDYGYTF. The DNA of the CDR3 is TGTGCCAGCAGTTCCCGACAGGGGGACTATGGCTACACCTTC.

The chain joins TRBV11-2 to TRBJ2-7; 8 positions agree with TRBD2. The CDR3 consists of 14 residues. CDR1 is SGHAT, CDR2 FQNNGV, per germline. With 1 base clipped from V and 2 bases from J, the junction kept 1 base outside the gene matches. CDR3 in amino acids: CASSLAGGTYEQYF. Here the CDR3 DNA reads TGTGCCAGCAGCTTAGCGGGAGGGACCTACGAGCAGTACTTC.

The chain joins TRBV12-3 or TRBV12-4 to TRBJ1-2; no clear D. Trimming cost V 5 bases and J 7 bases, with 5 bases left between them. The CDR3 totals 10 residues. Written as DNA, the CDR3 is TGTGCCAGCAGTCGGTCTGGCTACACCTTC. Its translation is CASSRSGYTF.

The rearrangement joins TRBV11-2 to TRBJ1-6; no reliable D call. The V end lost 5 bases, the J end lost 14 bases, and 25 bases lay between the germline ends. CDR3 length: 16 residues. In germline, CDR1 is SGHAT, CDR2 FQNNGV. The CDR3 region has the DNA TGTGCCAGCAGCCTTAACCCCGCAGGTCGAGTTGCCTCCCTCCACTTT. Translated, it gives CASSLNPAGRVASLHF.

CDR3 in amino acids: CASSQRLAGDNEQFF. Written as DNA, the CDR3 is TGCGCCAGCAGCCAAAGACTAGCGGGGGACAATGAGCAGTTCTTC. The V and J genes are TRBV4-1 and TRBJ2-1, with TRBD2 matching 12 bases. The CDR3 runs 15 residues. V was pared by 2 bases and J by 5 bases, with 1 base of the junction left unmatched. The germline V gene has CDR1 MGHRA and CDR2 YSYEKL.

The CDR3 DNA reads TGTGCCAGCAGCCCAGACCCCTCGAGGGCTGAGACCCAGTACTTC. As protein: CASSPDPSRAETQYF. The gene calls are TRBV27 and TRBJ2-5; a possible D gene is TRBD2 (5 bases). V lost 6 bases, J lost 5 bases, and 19 bases lay in between. Germline V CDR1 and CDR2: MNHEY, SMNVEV (reference sequence). This CDR3 spans 15 amino acids.

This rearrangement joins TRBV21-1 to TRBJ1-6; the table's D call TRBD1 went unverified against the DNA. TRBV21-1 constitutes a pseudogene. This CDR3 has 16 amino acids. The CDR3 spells CASSARQGGSHSPLHF. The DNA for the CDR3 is TGTGCCAGCAGCGCGCGACAGGGGGGAAGTCATTCACCCCTCCACTTT.

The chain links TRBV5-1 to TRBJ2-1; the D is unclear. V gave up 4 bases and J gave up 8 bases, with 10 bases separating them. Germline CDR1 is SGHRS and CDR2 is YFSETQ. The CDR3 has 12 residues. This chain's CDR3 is CASSRTDYEQFF. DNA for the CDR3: TGCGCCAGCAGCAGAACTGATTATGAGCAGTTCTTC. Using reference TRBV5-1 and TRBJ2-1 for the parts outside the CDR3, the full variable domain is KAGVTQTPRYLIKTRGQQVTLSCSPISGHRSVSWYQQTPGQGLQFLFEYFSETQRNKGNFPGRFSGRQFSNSRSEMNVSTLELGDSALYLCASSRTDYEQFFGPGTRLTVL.

This CDR3 reads CASSLWGGGNTGELFF. The CDR3 DNA sequence: TGTGCCAGCAGTTTATGGGGCGGGGGGAACACCGGGGAGCTGTTTTTT. The rearrangement uses TRBV28 and TRBJ2-2, with 7 bases lining up with TRBD2. Germline CDR1 MDHEN, CDR2 SYDVKM. J was trimmed by 1 base and V by 0 bases; bases with no gene match: 2. CDR3 length equals 16 residues.

The CDR3 sequence: CASSLERSNQPQHF. For the CDR3, the DNA is TGTGCCAGCAGTTTGGAGAGAAGCAATCAGCCCCAGCATTTT. The chain employs TRBV28 and TRBJ1-5; D uncertain. The CDR3 consists of 14 residues. Trimming removed 3 bases at V and 1 base at J, with 7 bases between. Germline assignment: CDR1 MDHEN and CDR2 SYDVKM.

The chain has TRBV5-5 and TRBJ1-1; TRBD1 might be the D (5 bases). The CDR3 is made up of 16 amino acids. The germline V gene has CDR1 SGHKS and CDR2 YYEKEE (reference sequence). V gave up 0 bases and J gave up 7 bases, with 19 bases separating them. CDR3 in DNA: TGTGCCAGCAGCTTGGCACGGTCGGGGACTAACGTTGAAGCTTTCTTT. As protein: CASSLARSGTNVEAFF.

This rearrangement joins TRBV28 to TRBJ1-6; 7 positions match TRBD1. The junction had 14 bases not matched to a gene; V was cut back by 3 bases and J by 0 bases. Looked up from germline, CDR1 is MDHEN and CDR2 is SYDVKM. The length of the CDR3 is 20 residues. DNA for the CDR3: TGTGCCAGCAGTTTGGGCGCCTCAGGGGGTACAAGCTCCTATAATTCACCCCTCCACTTT. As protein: CASSLGASGGTSSYNSPLHF.

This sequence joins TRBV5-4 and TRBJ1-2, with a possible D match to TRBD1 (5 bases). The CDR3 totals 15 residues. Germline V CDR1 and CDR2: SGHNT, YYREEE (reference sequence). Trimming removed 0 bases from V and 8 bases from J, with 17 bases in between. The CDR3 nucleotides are TGTGCCAGCAGCTTGGCGGTCCAGGGCCCTCAAGGCTACACCTTC. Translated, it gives CASSLAVQGPQGYTF.

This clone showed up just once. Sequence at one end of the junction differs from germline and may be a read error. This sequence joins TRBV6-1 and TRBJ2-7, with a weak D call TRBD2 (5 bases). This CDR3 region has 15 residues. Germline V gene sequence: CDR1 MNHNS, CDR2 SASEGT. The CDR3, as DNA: TGTGCCAGCAGCGAAGCAGGACCGGGAACCTACGAGCAGTACTTC. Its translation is CASSEAGPGTYEQYF.

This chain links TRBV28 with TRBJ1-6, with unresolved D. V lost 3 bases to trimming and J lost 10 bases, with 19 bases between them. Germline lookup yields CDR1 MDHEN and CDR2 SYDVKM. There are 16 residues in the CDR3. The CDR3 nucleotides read TGTGCCAGCAGTTTCCCCGTCCATGGTGGGGAGTCACCCCTCCACTTT. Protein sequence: CASSFPVHGGESPLHF.

The CDR3 DNA is TGCGCCAGCAGCCCTCTAGCGGGGACCTACGAGCAGTACTTC. Residues: CASSPLAGTYEQYF. The gene calls are TRBV5-1 and TRBJ2-7; 9 positions agree with TRBD2. The CDR3 has 14 amino acids. Germline CDR1 and CDR2: SGHRS and YFSETQ. Unmatched junction bases numbered 4, after V lost 4 bases and J lost 2 bases.

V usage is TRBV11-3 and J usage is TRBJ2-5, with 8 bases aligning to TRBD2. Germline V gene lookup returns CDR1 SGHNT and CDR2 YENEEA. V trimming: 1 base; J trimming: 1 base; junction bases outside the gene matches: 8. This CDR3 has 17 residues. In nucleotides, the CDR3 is TGTGCCAGCAGCTTAGGCCCCTATCGGGGGGGCCAAGAGACCCAGTACTTC. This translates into CASSLGPYRGGQETQYF. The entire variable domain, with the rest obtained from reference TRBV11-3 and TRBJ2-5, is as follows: EAGVVQSPRYKIIEKKQPVAFWCNPISGHNTLYWYLQNLGQGPELLIRYENEEAVDDSQLPKDRFSAERLKGVDSTLKIQPAELGDSAVYLCASSLGPYRGGQETQYFGPGTRLLVL.

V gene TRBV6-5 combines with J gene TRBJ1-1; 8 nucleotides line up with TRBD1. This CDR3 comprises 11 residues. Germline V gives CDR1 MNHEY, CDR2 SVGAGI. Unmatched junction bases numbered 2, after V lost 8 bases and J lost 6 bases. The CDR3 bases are TGTGCCAGCGGACAGGGTTCTGAAGCTTTCTTT. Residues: CASGQGSEAFF.

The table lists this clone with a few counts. As DNA, the CDR3 is TGTGCCAGCAGTTATGGTGGGCGGGCCGAGCAGTACTTC. Its translation: CASSYGGRAEQYF. This chain joins TRBV6-5 and TRBJ2-7, with D perhaps matching TRBD2 (5 bases). The germline gives CDR1 MNHEY, CDR2 SVGAGI. The CDR3 is made up of 13 amino acids. V shed 3 bases and J shed 6 bases, with 12 bases lying between them.

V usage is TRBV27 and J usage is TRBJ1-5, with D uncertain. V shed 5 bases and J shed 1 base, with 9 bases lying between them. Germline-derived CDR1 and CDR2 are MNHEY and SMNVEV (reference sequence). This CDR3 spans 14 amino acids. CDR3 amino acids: CASSRLDSNQPQHF. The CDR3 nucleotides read TGTGCCAGCAGTAGACTCGACAGCAATCAGCCCCAGCATTTT.

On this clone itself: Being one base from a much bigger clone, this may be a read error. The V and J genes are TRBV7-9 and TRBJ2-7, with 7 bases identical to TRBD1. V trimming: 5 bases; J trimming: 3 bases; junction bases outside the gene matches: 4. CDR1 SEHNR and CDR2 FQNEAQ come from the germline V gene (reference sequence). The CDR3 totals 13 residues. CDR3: CASSRDSVYEQYF. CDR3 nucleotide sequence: TGTGCCAGCAGCCGGGACAGTGTCTACGAGCAGTACTTC.

The CDR3 coding sequence is TGCAGTCGCAGGGCGCGCTATGGCTACACCTTC. As protein: CSRRARYGYTF. The chain couples TRBV20-1 to TRBJ1-2; D may be TRBD1 (5 bases). This CDR3 is built from 11 residues. CDR1 DFQATT and CDR2 SNEGSKA come from the germline V gene (reference sequence). V was trimmed by 8 bases and J by 4 bases, leaving 11 bases between them.

The CDR3 coding sequence is TGTGCCAGCAGCGCTAACAATCAGCCCCAGCATTTT. Encoded protein: CASSANNQPQHF. This rearrangement joins TRBV7-2 to TRBJ1-5; no clear D gene. Looked up from germline, CDR1 is SGHTA and CDR2 is FQGNSA. V shed 5 bases and J shed 3 bases, with 5 bases lying between them. The CDR3 loop spans 12 amino acids.